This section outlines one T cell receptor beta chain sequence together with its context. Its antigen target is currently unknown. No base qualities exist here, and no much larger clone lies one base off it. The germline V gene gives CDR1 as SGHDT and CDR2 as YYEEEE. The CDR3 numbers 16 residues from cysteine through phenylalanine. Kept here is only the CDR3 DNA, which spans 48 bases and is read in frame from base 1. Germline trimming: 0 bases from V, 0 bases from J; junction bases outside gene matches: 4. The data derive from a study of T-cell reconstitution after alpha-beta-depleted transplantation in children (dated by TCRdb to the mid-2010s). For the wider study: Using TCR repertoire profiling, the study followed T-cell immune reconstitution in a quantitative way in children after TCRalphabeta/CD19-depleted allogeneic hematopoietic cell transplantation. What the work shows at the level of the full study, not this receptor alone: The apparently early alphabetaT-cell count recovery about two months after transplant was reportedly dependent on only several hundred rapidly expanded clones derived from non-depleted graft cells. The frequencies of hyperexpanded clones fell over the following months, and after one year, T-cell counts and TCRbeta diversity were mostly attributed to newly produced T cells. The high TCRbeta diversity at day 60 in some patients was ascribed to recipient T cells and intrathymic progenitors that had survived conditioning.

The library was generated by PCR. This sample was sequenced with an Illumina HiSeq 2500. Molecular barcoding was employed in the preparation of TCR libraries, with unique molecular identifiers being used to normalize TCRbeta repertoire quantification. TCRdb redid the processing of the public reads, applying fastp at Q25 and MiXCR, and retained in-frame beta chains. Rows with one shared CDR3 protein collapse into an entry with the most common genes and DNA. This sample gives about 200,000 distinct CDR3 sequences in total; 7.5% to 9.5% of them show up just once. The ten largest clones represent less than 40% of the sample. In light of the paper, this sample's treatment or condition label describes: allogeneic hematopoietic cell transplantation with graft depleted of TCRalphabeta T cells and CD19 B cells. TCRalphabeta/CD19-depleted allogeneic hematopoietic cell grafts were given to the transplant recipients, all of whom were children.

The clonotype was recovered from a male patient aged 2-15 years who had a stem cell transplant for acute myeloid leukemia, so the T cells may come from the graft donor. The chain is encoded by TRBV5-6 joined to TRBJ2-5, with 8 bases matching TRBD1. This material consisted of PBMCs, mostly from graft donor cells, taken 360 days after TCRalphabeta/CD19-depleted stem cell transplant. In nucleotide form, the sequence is TGTGCCAGCAGCTTGGACAGGGGGTTCTACCAAGAGACCCAGTACTTC. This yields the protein CASSLDRGFYQETQYF.